This TCR beta chain was identified in a study of T cell responses to AZD1222 COVID-19 vaccine. General study points: Donor demographics were predominantly white British with a female majority; clonal diversity may be underestimated.

For this clone: What it binds is unknown.

Some clones are missing from TCRdb's copy, which holds only in-frame ones; the method was immunoSEQ multiplex PCR. The sample includes 150,000 to 180,000 clones, around 86% of them seen just once. Germline loops: CDR1 ENHRY, CDR2 SYGVKD. This CDR3 has 17 amino acids. V was clipped by 10 bases and J by 6 bases; unmatched bases: 19. Here the sequenced sample was peripheral blood, taken 28 days after the second AZD1222 dose. This chain connects TRBV10-3 to TRBJ1-2, with TRBD1 matching over 11 bases. The sequence came from an adult who received the AZD1222 COVID-19 vaccine. CDR3 protein: CATDSRDRGTSPHGYTF. CDR3 DNA: TGTGCCACCGATTCCCGGGACAGGGGGACATCCCCACATGGCTACACCTTC.